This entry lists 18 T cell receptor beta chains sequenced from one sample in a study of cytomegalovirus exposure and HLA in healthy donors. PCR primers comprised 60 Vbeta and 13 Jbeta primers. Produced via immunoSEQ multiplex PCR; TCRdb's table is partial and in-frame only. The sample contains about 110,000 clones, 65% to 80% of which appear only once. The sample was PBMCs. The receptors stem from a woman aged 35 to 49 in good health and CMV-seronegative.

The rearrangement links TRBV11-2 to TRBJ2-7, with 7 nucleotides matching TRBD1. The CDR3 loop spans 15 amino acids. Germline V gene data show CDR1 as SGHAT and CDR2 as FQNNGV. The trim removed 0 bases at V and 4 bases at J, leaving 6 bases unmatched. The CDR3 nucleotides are TGTGCCAGCAGCTTAGATGCCCCAGGGGGTTACGAGCAGTACTTC. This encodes CASSLDAPGGYEQYF.

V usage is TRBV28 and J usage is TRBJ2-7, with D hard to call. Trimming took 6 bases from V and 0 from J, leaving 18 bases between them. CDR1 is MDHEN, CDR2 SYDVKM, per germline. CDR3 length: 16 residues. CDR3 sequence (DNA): TGTGCCAGCAGCCCTCGACGCGGCGAACGCTCCTACGAGCAGTACTTC. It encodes CASSPRRGERSYEQYF.

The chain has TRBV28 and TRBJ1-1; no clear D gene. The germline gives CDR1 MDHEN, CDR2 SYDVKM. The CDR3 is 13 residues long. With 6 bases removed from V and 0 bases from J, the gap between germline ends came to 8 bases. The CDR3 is CASRMNMNTEAFF. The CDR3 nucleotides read TGTGCCAGCAGGATGAACATGAACACTGAAGCTTTCTTT.

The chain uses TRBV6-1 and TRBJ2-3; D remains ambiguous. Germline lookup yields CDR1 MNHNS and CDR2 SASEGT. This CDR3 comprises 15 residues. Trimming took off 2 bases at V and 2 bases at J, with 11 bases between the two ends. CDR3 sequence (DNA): TGTGCCAGCAGTGAACAGGTGGCCGTCACAGATACGCAGTATTTT. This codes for CASSEQVAVTDTQYF.

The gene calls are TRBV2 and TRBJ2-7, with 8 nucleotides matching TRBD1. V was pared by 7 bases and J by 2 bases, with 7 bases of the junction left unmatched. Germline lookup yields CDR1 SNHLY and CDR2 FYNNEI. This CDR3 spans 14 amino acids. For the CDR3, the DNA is TGTGCCAGCACTTCCGGGACAGGAACCTACGAGCAGTACTTC. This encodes CASTSGTGTYEQYF.

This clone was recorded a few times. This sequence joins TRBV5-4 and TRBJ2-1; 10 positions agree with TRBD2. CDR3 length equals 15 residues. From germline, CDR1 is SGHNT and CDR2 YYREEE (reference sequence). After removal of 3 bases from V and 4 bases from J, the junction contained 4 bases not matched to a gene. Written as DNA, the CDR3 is TGTGCCAGCAGCTCGGGACTAGCGATGTACAATGAGCAGTTCTTC. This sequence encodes CASSSGLAMYNEQFF.

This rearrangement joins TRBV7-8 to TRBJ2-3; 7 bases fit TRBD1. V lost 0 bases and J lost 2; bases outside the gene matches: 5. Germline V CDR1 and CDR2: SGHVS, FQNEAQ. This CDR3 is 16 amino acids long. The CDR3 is CASSLAGTVNTDTQYF. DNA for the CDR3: TGTGCCAGCAGCTTAGCCGGGACAGTGAACACAGATACGCAGTATTTT.

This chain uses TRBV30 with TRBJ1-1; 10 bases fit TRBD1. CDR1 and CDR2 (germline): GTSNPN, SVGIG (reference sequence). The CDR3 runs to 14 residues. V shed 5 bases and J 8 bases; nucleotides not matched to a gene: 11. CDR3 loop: CAWGTGAGAMEAFF. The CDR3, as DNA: TGTGCCTGGGGGACAGGGGCAGGCGCAATGGAAGCTTTCTTT.

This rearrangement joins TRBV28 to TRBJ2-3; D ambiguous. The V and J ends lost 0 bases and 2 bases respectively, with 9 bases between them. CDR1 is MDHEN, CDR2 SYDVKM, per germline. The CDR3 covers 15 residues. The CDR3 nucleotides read TGTGCCAGCAGTTTATGGAAACAGAACACAGATACGCAGTATTTT. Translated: CASSLWKQNTDTQYF. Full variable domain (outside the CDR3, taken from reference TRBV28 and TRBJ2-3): DVKVTQSSRYLVKRTGEKVFLECVQDMDHENMFWYRQDPGLGLRLIYFSYDVKMKEKGDIPEGYSVSREKKERFSLILESASTNQTSMYLCASSLWKQNTDTQYFGPGTRLTVL.

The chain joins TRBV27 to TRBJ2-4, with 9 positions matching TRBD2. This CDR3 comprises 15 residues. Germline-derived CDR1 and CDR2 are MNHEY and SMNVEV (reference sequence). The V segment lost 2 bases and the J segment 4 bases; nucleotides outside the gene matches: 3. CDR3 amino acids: CASSLISGGKNIQYF. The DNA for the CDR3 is TGTGCCAGCAGTTTAATTAGCGGGGGTAAAAACATTCAGTACTTC.

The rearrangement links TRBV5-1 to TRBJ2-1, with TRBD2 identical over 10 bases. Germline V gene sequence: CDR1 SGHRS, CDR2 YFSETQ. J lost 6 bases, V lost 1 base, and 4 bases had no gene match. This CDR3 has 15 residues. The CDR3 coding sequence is TGCGCCAGCAGCTTGCTAGCGGGAGATTTCAATGAGCAGTTCTTC. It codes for CASSLLAGDFNEQFF.

DNA of the CDR3: TGCGCCAGCAGCTTCACTCAGGGCACCGGGGAGCTGTTTTTT. This gives the protein CASSFTQGTGELFF. This chain joins TRBV5-1 and TRBJ2-2, with D tentatively TRBD1 (5 bases). The CDR3 runs to 14 residues. CDR1 is SGHRS, CDR2 YFSETQ, per germline. Trimming shortened V by 2 bases and J by 4 bases, and 9 bases separated the two germline ends.

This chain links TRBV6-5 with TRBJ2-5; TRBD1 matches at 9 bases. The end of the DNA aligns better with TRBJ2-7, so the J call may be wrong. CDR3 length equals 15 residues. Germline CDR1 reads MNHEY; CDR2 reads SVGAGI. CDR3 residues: CASSYRGQGTNEQYF. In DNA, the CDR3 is TGTGCCAGCAGTTACCGCGGACAGGGGACCAACGAGCAGTACTTC.

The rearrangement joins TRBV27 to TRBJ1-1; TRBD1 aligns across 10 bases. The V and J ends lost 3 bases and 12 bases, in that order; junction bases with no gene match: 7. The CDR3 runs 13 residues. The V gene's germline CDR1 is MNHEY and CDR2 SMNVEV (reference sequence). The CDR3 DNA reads TGTGCCAGCAGTTTTACGGGGACAGGGGTGACTTTCTTT. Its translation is CASSFTGTGVTFF.

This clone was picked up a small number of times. CDR3 region: CASSPPSGRDSYEQYF. The CDR3 bases are TGTGCCAGCAGCCCTCCTAGCGGGAGGGACAGTTACGAGCAGTACTTC. The rearrangement links TRBV7-9 to TRBJ2-7, with 12 bases aligning to TRBD2. The CDR3 length is 16 residues. J gave up 4 bases and V 5 bases, and 9 bases lay outside the gene matches. Germline V gene lookup returns CDR1 SEHNR and CDR2 FQNEAQ (reference sequence).

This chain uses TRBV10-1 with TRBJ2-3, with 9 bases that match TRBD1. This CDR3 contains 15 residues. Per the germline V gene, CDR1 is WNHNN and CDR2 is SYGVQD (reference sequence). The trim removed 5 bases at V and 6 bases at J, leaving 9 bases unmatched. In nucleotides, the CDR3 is TGCGCCAGCAGTAAGGAGGACAGGGGCTGGGATACGCAGTATTTT. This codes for CASSKEDRGWDTQYF.

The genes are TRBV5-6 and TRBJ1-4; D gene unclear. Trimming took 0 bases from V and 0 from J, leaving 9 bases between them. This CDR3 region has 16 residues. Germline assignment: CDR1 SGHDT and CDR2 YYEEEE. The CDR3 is CASSLAVSATNEKLFF. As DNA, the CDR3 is TGTGCCAGCAGCTTGGCCGTTAGCGCAACTAATGAAAAACTGTTTTTT.

The CDR3, as DNA: TGTGCCAGCAGTTCCAAGGGACAGGGGGTCCGATCCAATGAAAAACTGTTTTTT. It specifies CASSSKGQGVRSNEKLFF. V and J are TRBV28 and TRBJ1-4, with 11 bases fitting TRBD1. Germline trimming cut 4 bases from V and 5 bases from J; bases unmatched to any gene: 12. The germline CDR1 and CDR2 sequences are MDHEN and SYDVKM. The length of the CDR3 is 18 residues.